This is a list of T cell receptor beta chains from one sample in a study of blood T cells in healthy people across ages. TCRdb re-derived calls from the 5' RACE reads in MiXCR, one entry per CDR3 protein. The table records approximately 800,000 distinct CDR3 sequences, roughly 24% of them present only once. These sequences were also reported in another study, on T cells of mothers and their children.

The sample taken for sequencing was blood. All receptors come from a boy aged 5 to 17 in good health. The CDR3 runs from the conserved cysteine through the conserved F or W. The D gene is left open where the match is weak. Not all rows give a size; the values are once, few, many and, for expanded clones, a class.

NA	TRBV6-5	NA	TRBJ1-6	TGTGCCAGCAGTTACTCAAAGGGGTCACCCCTCCACTTT	CASSYSKGSPLHF
TRBD1	TRBV27	NA	TRBJ1-3	TGTGCCTGCAGTTTGACACAGGGGTCTGGAAACACCATATATTTT	CACSLTQGSGNTIYF
TRBD1	TRBV5-1	NA	TRBJ2-7	TGCGCCAGCAGCCAATTACAGGGGGCCGGCTACGAGCAGTACTTC	CASSQLQGAGYEQYF
NA	TRBV6-2/TRBV6-3	few	TRBJ1-2	TGTGCCAGCAGTTCGGGCAGGCTAAGGGAGCTGGGGTATGGCTACACCTTC	CASSSGRLRELGYGYTF
NA	TRBV7-9	NA	TRBJ1-6	TGTGCCAGCGGGGGAATTAGTAATTCACCCCTCCACTTT	CASGGISNSPLHF
NA	TRBV7-3	NA	TRBJ1-4	TGTGCCCGCCCGAGAGGGGAAAAACTGTTTTTT	CARPRGEKLFF
TRBD2	TRBV27	many	TRBJ2-1	TGTGCCAGCAGTTTAGAAGGACTAGCCTACAATGAGCAGTTCTTC	CASSLEGLAYNEQFF
NA	TRBV5-1	NA	TRBJ2-1	TGCGCCAGCAGCTTGGAGGTTGGGAATGAGCAGTTCTTC	CASSLEVGNEQFF
TRBD2	TRBV29-1	NA	TRBJ2-5	TGCAGCGTTGAAAGACTAGCGGGGGCCCAAGAGACCCAGTACTTC	CSVERLAGAQETQYF
NA	TRBV15	few	TRBJ1-1	TGTGCCACCAGCACTGGACCCAACAGGTACACTGAAGCTTTCTTT	CATSTGPNRYTEAFF
NA	TRBV12-3/TRBV12-4	NA	TRBJ1-5	TGTGCCAGCAGACCAATGGGGGGAAATCAGCCCCAGCATTTT	CASRPMGGNQPQHF
NA	TRBV12-3/TRBV12-4	NA	TRBJ2-5	TGTGCCAGCAGTTCGTCGCGGGGAGAAGAGACCCAGTACTTC	CASSSSRGEETQYF
TRBD2	TRBV11-2	NA	TRBJ2-5	TGTGCCAGCAGCATCACTAGCGGGGGGGCAGAGACCCAGTACTTC	CASSITSGGAETQYF
TRBD2	TRBV20-1	NA	TRBJ2-3	TGCAGTGCTGGTACTAGCGGGAGAACAGATACGCAGTATTTT	CSAGTSGRTDTQYF
NA	TRBV6-5	NA	TRBJ1-2	TGTGCCAGCAGTTATGGGGGGACCTATGGCTACACCTTC	CASSYGGTYGYTF
TRBD1	TRBV29-1	NA	TRBJ2-7	TGCAGCGTGGCGGACAGGATCTACGAGCAGTACTTC	CSVADRIYEQYF
TRBD2	TRBV11-2	NA	TRBJ2-1	TGTGCCAGCAGCTCACCGGGACTAAGATTAGGGTACAATGAGCAGTTCTTC	CASSSPGLRLGYNEQFF
TRBD2	TRBV28	few	TRBJ2-3	TGTGCCAGCAGCCCGTATAGCGGGGGAGGATATACGCAGTATTTT	CASSPYSGGGYTQYF
NA	TRBV12-3/TRBV12-4	many	TRBJ2-5	TGTGCCAGCAGTTCGGCCGGGGAGACCCAGTACTTC	CASSSAGETQYF
NA	TRBV24-1	few	TRBJ2-5	TGTGCCACCAGTGATTTGCAGGGACCGCTCCAAGAGACCCAGTACTTC	CATSDLQGPLQETQYF
NA	TRBV4-1	NA	TRBJ1-1	TGCGCCAGCAGCCGAATGCTGGCAGGGTTGGCCACTGAAGCTTTCTTT	CASSRMLAGLATEAFF
NA	TRBV28	few	TRBJ2-5	TGTGCCAGCGGGGGGCCTCGAGAGACCCAGTACTTC	CASGGPRETQYF
TRBD2	TRBV12-3/TRBV12-4	NA	TRBJ2-1	TGTGCCAGCAGTAACCGACTAGCGGGGGGTGGTGAGCAGTTCTTC	CASSNRLAGGGEQFF
NA	TRBV27	few	TRBJ2-2	TGTGCCAGCAGTAATTACGGGGAGCTGTTTTTT	CASSNYGELFF
NA	TRBV30	few	TRBJ2-3	TGTGCGCTGGAAATGGGAGGAGTAGATACGCAGTATTTT	CALEMGGVDTQYF
NA	TRBV21-1	NA	TRBJ2-4	TGTGCCAGCAGCAAAACCGCCGACCGACGGAGCCTAGCCAAAAACATTCAGTACTTC	CASSKTADRRSLAKNIQYF
NA	TRBV4-1	NA	TRBJ1-4	TGCGCCAGCAGCCAACTCGGACGGGACCCAGGCGAAAAACTGTTTTTT	CASSQLGRDPGEKLFF
NA	TRBV30	NA	TRBJ1-4	TGTGCCTGGAATCGGGGGAACACTAATGAAAAACTGTTTTTT	CAWNRGNTNEKLFF
NA	TRBV14	NA	TRBJ2-3	TGTGCCAGCAGCCAATACGGGGCGCAGTATTTT	CASSQYGAQYF
NA	TRBV27	NA	TRBJ1-4	TGTGCCAGCACCAACCCCGGGACGCACGAAAAACTGTTTTTT	CASTNPGTHEKLFF
TRBD2	TRBV5-1	NA	TRBJ2-3	TGCGCCAGCAGAAGCGGGGGGGCGACAGATACGCAGTATTTT	CASRSGGATDTQYF
NA	TRBV12-3/TRBV12-4	once	TRBJ2-6	TGTGCCAGTAGTTTAGAGTCGAGCTCTGGGGCCAACGTCCTGACTTTC	CASSLESSSGANVLTF
TRBD1	TRBV6-5	few	TRBJ2-5	TGTGCCAGCAGTTGGGACAGGGAATTTCAAGAGACCCAGTACTTC	CASSWDREFQETQYF
NA	TRBV6-2/TRBV6-3	NA	TRBJ2-2	TGTGCCAGCAGTTACTCTTATGACAGCCACACCGGGGAGCTGTTTTTT	CASSYSYDSHTGELFF
TRBD1	TRBV27	few	TRBJ1-4	TGTGCCAGCAGCCAGGACAGGGGGCCCGGAAAACTGTTTTTT	CASSQDRGPGKLFF
NA	TRBV7-9	NA	TRBJ2-7	TGTGCCAGCAGCCCCTGGGGCGCTCGTAGCTCCTACGAGCAGTACTTC	CASSPWGARSSYEQYF
TRBD2	TRBV12-3/TRBV12-4	NA	TRBJ2-3	TGTGCCAGCAGTTTAGACCTAGCGGGTAGCACAGATACGCAGTATTTT	CASSLDLAGSTDTQYF
TRBD2	TRBV2	few	TRBJ2-7	TGTGCCAGCAGTGAAGGAACGGGGGGGGCATACGAGCAGTACTTC	CASSEGTGGAYEQYF
TRBD2	TRBV6-2/TRBV6-3	few	TRBJ2-3	TGTGCCAGCAGTTACTCGGTCAGCGGGGCGGATACGCAGTATTTT	CASSYSVSGADTQYF
NA	TRBV18	NA	TRBJ2-7	TGTGCCAGCTCCCGAGCGGCGGGCCCGGGCGTCCGGGAGCAGTACTTC	CASSRAAGPGVREQYF
NA	TRBV29-1	NA	TRBJ2-4	TGCAGCGTCACAGTATCCGAAGCCAAAAACATTCAGTACTTC	CSVTVSEAKNIQYF
TRBD1	TRBV18	few	TRBJ2-5	TGTGCCAGCTCCCTAGGGACAGGGAGCGAGACCCAGTACTTC	CASSLGTGSETQYF
NA	TRBV20-1	NA	TRBJ2-1	TGCAGTGCGCTTCCCGGGAACAGCCACAATGAGCAGTTCTTC	CSALPGNSHNEQFF